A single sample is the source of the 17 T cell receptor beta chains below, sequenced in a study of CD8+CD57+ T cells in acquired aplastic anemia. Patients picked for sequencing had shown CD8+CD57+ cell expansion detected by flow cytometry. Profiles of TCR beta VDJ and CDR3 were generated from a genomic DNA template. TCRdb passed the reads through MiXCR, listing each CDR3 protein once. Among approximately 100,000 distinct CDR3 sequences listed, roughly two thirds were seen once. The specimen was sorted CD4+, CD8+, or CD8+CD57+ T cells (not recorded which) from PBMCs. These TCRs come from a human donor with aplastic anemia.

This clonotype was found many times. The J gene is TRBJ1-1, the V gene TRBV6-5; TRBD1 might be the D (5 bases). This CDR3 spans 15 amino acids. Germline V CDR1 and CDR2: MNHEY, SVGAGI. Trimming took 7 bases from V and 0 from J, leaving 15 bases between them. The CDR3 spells CASTQSTGLNTEAFF. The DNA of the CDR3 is TGTGCCAGCACCCAGTCCACAGGCCTGAACACTGAAGCTTTCTTT.

CDR3 loop: CSARDLQDRGVETQYF. DNA of the CDR3: TGCAGTGCTAGAGATCTACAGGACAGGGGGGTGGAGACCCAGTACTTC. The chain links TRBV20-1 to TRBJ2-5; 10 bases are shared with TRBD1. With 0 bases clipped from V and 5 bases from J, the junction kept 9 bases outside the gene matches. There are 16 residues in the CDR3. Germline V gives CDR1 DFQATT, CDR2 SNEGSKA (reference sequence).

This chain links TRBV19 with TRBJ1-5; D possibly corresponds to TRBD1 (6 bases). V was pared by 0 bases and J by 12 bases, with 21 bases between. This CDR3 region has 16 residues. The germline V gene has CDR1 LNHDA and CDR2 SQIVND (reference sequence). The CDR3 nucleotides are TGTGCCAGTAGTATAGATTTGTGGGCAGGGGAAAGAAACCAGCATTTT. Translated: CASSIDLWAGERNQHF. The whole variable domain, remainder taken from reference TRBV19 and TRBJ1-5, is DGGITQSPKYLFRKEGQNVTLSCEQNLNHDAMYWYRQDPGQGLRLIYYSQIVNDFQKGDIAEGYSVSREKKESFPLTVTSAQKNPTAFYLCASSIDLWAGERNQHFGDGTRLSIL.

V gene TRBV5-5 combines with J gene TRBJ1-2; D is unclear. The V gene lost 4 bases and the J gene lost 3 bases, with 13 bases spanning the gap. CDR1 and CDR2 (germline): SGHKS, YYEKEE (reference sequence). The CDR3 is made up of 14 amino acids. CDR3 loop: CASSKPGRDYGYTF. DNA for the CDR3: TGTGCCAGCAGCAAGCCCGGGAGGGACTATGGCTACACCTTC.

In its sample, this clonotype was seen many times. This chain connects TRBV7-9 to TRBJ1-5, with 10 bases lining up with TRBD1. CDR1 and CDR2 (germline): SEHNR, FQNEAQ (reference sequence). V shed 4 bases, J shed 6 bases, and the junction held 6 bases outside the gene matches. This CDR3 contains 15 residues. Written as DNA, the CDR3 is TGTGCCAGCAGCTCTACCGGGACAGGGGTTCAGCCCCAGCATTTT. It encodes CASSSTGTGVQPQHF.

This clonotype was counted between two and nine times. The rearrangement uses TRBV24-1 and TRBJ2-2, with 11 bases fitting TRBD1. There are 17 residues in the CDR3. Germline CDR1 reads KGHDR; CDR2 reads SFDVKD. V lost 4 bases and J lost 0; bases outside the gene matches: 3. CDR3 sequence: CATSDWTGGANTGELFF. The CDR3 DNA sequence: TGTGCCACCAGTGACTGGACAGGGGGCGCGAACACCGGGGAGCTGTTTTTT.

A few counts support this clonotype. This chain's CDR3 is CATSDDREGYTF. CDR3 in DNA: TGTGCCACCAGTGACGACAGGGAAGGCTACACCTTC. This chain connects TRBV24-1 to TRBJ1-2, with 7 bases matching TRBD1. The germline V gene encodes CDR1 KGHDR and CDR2 SFDVKD. J lost 8 bases, V lost 4 bases, and 3 bases had no gene match. The CDR3 consists of 12 residues.

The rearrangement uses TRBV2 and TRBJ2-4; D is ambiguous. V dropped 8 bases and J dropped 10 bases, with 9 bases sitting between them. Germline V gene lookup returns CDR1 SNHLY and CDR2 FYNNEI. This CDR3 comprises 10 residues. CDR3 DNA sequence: TGTGCCAGCGGAACAGCAATTCAGTACTTC. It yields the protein CASGTAIQYF.

The CDR3 region is CASSTTGVVTDTQYF. CDR3 coding DNA: TGTGCCAGTAGTACGACGGGGGTGGTAACAGATACGCAGTATTTT. V usage is TRBV19 and J usage is TRBJ2-3; weak D call: TRBD2 (6 bases). The length of the CDR3 is 15 residues. The V gene's germline CDR1 is LNHDA and CDR2 SQIVND (reference sequence). V lost 4 bases and J lost 3, with 14 bases in between. Using reference TRBV19 and TRBJ2-3 for the parts outside the CDR3, the full variable domain is DGGITQSPKYLFRKEGQNVTLSCEQNLNHDAMYWYRQDPGQGLRLIYYSQIVNDFQKGDIAEGYSVSREKKESFPLTVTSAQKNPTAFYLCASSTTGVVTDTQYFGPGTRLTVL.

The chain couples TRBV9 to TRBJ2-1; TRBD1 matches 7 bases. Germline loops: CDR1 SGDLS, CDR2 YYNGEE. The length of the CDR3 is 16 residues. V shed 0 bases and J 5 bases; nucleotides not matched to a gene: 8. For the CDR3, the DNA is TGTGCCAGCAGCGTAGAAAGACAGGGCTGGGACAATGAGCAGTTCTTC. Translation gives CASSVERQGWDNEQFF. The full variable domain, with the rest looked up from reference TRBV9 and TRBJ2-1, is DSGVTQTPKHLITATGQRVTLRCSPRSGDLSVYWYQQSLDQGLQFLIQYYNGEERAKGNILERFSAQQFPDLHSELNLSSLELGDSALYFCASSVERQGWDNEQFFGPGTRLTVL.

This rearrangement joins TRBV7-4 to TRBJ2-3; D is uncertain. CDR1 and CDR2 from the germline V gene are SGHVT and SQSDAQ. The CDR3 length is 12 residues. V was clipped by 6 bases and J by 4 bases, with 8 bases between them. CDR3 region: CASSFLADTQYF. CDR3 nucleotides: TGTGCCAGCAGTTTCCTCGCAGATACGCAGTATTTT. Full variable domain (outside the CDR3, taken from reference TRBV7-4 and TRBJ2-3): GAGVSQSPRYKVAKRGRDVALRCDSISGHVTLYWYRQTLGQGSEVLTYSQSDAQRDKSGRPSGRFSAERPERSVSTLKIQRTEQGDSAVYLCASSFLADTQYFGPGTRLTVL.

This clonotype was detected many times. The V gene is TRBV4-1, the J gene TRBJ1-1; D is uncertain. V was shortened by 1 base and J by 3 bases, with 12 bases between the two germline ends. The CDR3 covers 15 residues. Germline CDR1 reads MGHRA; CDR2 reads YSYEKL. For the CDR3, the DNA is TGCGCCAGCAGCCAAGCAGGATTTCAGGACACTGAAGCTTTCTTT. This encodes CASSQAGFQDTEAFF.

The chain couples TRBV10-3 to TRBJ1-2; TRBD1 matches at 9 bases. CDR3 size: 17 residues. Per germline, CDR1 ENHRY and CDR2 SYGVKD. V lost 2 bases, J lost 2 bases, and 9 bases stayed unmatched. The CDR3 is CAISELPGQGTNYGYTF. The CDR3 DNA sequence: TGTGCCATCAGTGAGCTCCCGGGACAGGGAACGAACTATGGCTACACCTTC.

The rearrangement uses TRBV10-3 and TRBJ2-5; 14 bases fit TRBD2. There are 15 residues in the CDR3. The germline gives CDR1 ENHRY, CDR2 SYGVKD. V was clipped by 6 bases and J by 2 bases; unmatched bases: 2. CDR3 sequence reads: CAIRWTSGGQETQYF. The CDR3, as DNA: TGTGCCATCAGGTGGACTAGCGGGGGGCAAGAGACCCAGTACTTC.

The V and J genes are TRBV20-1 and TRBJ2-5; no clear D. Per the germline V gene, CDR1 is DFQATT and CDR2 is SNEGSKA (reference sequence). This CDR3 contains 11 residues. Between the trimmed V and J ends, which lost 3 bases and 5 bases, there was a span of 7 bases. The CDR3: CSASPGETQYF. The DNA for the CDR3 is TGCAGTGCTAGTCCTGGGGAGACCCAGTACTTC.

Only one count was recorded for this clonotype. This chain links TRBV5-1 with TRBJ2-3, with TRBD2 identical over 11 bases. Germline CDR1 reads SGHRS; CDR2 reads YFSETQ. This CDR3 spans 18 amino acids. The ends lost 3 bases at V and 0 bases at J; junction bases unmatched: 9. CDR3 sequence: CASSSLAGGLPSTDTQYF. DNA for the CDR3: TGCGCCAGCAGCTCCTTAGCGGGAGGGCTACCTAGCACAGATACGCAGTATTTT.

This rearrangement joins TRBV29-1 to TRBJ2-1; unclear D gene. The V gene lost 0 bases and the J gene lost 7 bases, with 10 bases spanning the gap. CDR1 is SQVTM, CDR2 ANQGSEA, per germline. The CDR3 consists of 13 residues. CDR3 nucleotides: TGCAGCGTTGAAGAAAATCGACGGAATGAGCAGTTCTTC. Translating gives CSVEENRRNEQFF.